This T cell receptor (beta chain) stems from a study of blood T cell repertoires in COVID-19. This CDR3 has 13 amino acids. Germline V gives CDR1 LGHNA, CDR2 YSLEER. V was shortened by 4 bases and J by 7 bases, with 10 bases between the two germline ends. The table came from immunoSEQ multiplex PCR; TCRdb's copy has only in-frame clones and leaves some out. This table has about 210,000 clones, 80% to 90% appearing once. The sequencing input was peripheral blood. This clonotype was sampled from a woman between 70 and 85 years old with acute or convalescent COVID-19. The V call is TRBV4-3, the J call TRBJ1-4, with D unresolved. Here the CDR3 reads CASSLGESEKLFF. The CDR3, as DNA: TGCGCCAGCAGCCTTGGGGAGTCTGAAAAACTGTTTTTT.